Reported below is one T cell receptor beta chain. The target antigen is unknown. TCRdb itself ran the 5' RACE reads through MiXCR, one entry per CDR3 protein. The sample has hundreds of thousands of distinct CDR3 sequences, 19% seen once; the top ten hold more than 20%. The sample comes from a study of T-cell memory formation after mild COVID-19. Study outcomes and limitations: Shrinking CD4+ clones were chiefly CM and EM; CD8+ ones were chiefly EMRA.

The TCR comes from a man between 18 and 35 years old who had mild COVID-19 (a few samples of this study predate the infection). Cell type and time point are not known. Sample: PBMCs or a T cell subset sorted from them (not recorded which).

CDR3 sequence: CASSPSGGHPRETQYF. CDR3 sequence (DNA): TGTGCCAGCAGCCCGAGCGGGGGGCATCCCAGGGAGACCCAGTACTTC. The chain combines TRBV9 with TRBJ2-5; 9 bases line up with TRBD2. J gave up 5 bases and V 4 bases, and 12 bases lay outside the gene matches. The CDR3 sequence is 16 residues long. Germline CDR1 and CDR2: SGDLS and YYNGEE.